This T cell receptor (beta chain) was recorded in a study of cytomegalovirus exposure and HLA in healthy donors. 13 Jbeta primers and 60 Vbeta primers were used for the PCR. Generated by immunoSEQ multiplex PCR, the TCRdb table keeps only in-frame clones and is missing some. The table counts about 210,000 clones; more than 0.75% lies in the top ten. V was pared by 3 bases and J by 1 base, with 7 bases of the junction left unmatched. Germline V gene sequence: CDR1 MNHNS, CDR2 SASEGT. The CDR3 has 16 amino acids. This chain connects TRBV6-1 to TRBJ1-1; 8 bases are a match to TRBD1. The sample comprised PBMCs. This TCR came from a woman in her twenties or thirties in good health and CMV-seropositive. The CDR3 nucleotides read TGTGCCAGCAGTGATAGGGGAACAGGGGGGAACACTGAAGCTTTCTTT. Protein sequence: CASSDRGTGGNTEAFF.